The next 21 T cell receptor beta chains were all read from a single sample in a study of blood T cell repertoires in COVID-19. Some clones are missing from TCRdb's copy, which holds only in-frame ones; the method was immunoSEQ multiplex PCR. The sample includes about 100,000 clones, 85% seen only once; the top ten take about 1.8%. What was sequenced was peripheral blood. These receptor sequences come from an older woman with active or convalescent COVID-19.

The rearrangement uses TRBV3-1 (or the pseudogene TRBV3-2) and TRBJ2-7; perhaps TRBD2 as D (5 bases). Germline CDR1 reads LGHDT; CDR2 reads YNNKEL (reference sequence). V was shortened by 0 bases and J by 10 bases, with 10 bases between the two germline ends. The CDR3 has 12 amino acids. The DNA for the CDR3 is TGTGCCAGCAGCCAAGAGGGAGCGGTTCAGTACTTC. Protein: CASSQEGAVQYF.

This clone was recorded only once. CDR3 DNA: TGCGCCAGCAGTGCGATGTACCGGAGCTCCTACGAGCAGTACTTC. It yields the protein CASSAMYRSSYEQYF. The rearrangement joins TRBV10-2 to TRBJ2-7; D remains unclear. This CDR3 region has 15 residues. V dropped 4 bases and J dropped 0 bases, with 13 bases sitting between them. Germline CDR1 reads WSHSY; CDR2 reads SAAADI.

This chain uses TRBV7-9 with TRBJ2-2; maybe TRBD1 (6 bases). The CDR3 runs 14 residues. Germline lookup yields CDR1 SEHNR and CDR2 FQNEAQ (reference sequence). Trimming removed 3 bases at V and 5 bases at J, with 10 bases between. The CDR3 DNA reads as TGTGCCAGCAGCTTTCTAGGGGGTACCGGGGAGCTGTTTTTT. This encodes CASSFLGGTGELFF.

This clone was seen a few times. V gene TRBV5-4 combines with J gene TRBJ2-1, with D tentatively TRBD2 (6 bases). Trimming left V 0 bases short and J 5 bases short, with 12 bases between. Germline CDR1 and CDR2: SGHNT and YYREEE (reference sequence). The CDR3 length is 15 residues. CDR3 nucleotides: TGTGCCAGCAGCTTGGTCCGGGGGACCCACAATGAGCAGTTCTTC. Translated: CASSLVRGTHNEQFF.

V and J are TRBV9 and TRBJ2-1; 8 bases align to TRBD1. This CDR3 spans 17 amino acids. V gave up 0 bases and J gave up 7 bases; unmatched junction bases: 12. The V gene's germline CDR1 is SGDLS and CDR2 YYNGEE. CDR3 in amino acids: CASSVGVGTGRWNEQFF. The CDR3 DNA follows: TGTGCCAGCAGCGTAGGAGTGGGGACAGGTAGGTGGAATGAGCAGTTCTTC.

The chain couples TRBV18 to TRBJ1-3; tentatively, D is TRBD1 (6 bases). The germline V and J ends were trimmed by 6 bases and 8 bases, with 14 bases remaining between them. This CDR3 is built from 13 residues. Germline lookup yields CDR1 KGHSH and CDR2 LQKENI. CDR3 bases: TGTGCCAGCTCGGCAACAGGGCTGGACACCATATATTTT. Its protein is CASSATGLDTIYF.

The CDR3 bases are TGTGCCAGCAGCCTACAGGTAGCCAAAAACATTCAGTACTTC. Its translation: CASSLQVAKNIQYF. The chain uses TRBV11-2 and TRBJ2-4; weak D call: TRBD1 (5 bases). Per germline, CDR1 SGHAT and CDR2 FQNNGV. The CDR3 covers 14 residues. The V and J ends lost 5 bases and 0 bases respectively, with 8 bases between them.

This rearrangement joins TRBV29-1 to TRBJ1-5, with 9 bases aligning to TRBD1. The CDR3 runs 17 residues. Germline CDR1 is SQVTM and CDR2 is ANQGSEA. V shed 4 bases and J 0 bases; nucleotides not matched to a gene: 10. The chain's CDR3 is CSVVTGGGLTSNQPQHF. DNA for the CDR3: TGCAGCGTTGTTACAGGGGGCGGATTGACTAGCAATCAGCCCCAGCATTTT.

This clone occurred once. The chain links TRBV19 to TRBJ2-7, with 7 bases fitting TRBD1. This CDR3 is built from 15 residues. Unmatched junction bases numbered 8, after V lost 3 bases and J lost 3 bases. The germline V gene encodes CDR1 LNHDA and CDR2 SQIVND (reference sequence). The CDR3 DNA follows: TGTGCCAGTAGTATCAGTCGTGGACAGGTCTACGAGCAGTACTTC. This sequence encodes CASSISRGQVYEQYF.

V gene TRBV19 combines with J gene TRBJ2-2; 13 positions match TRBD2. This CDR3 has 16 residues. J gave up 4 bases and V 5 bases, and 4 bases lay outside the gene matches. Germline V gene data show CDR1 as LNHDA and CDR2 as SQIVND (reference sequence). The CDR3 protein is CASSLGTSGVTGELFF. CDR3 bases: TGTGCCAGTAGTCTGGGGACTAGCGGGGTCACCGGGGAGCTGTTTTTT. Looking up the rest from reference TRBV19 and TRBJ2-2 gives the full variable domain: DGGITQSPKYLFRKEGQNVTLSCEQNLNHDAMYWYRQDPGQGLRLIYYSQIVNDFQKGDIAEGYSVSREKKESFPLTVTSAQKNPTAFYLCASSLGTSGVTGELFFGEGSRLTVL.

This clone has just a few counts. The chain links TRBV11-2 to TRBJ2-3; no clear D gene. Germline CDR1 and CDR2: SGHAT and FQNNGV. The ends were cut back, 5 bases at V and 3 bases at J, with 12 bases in the middle. The CDR3 is 14 residues long. CDR3 in DNA: TGTGCCAGCAGCCTCGCCCTGAGTACAGATACGCAGTATTTT. Translating it yields CASSLALSTDTQYF.

In DNA, the CDR3 is TGTGCCAGCAGCTTAGGACAGGGGGGATACAATGAGCAGTTCTTC. Its protein is CASSLGQGGYNEQFF. J is TRBJ2-1 and V is TRBV3-1 (or the pseudogene TRBV3-2); 10 bases map to TRBD1. The CDR3 sequence is 15 residues long. The J segment lost 4 bases and the V segment lost 5 bases, leaving 5 bases of the junction unmatched. CDR1 is LGHDT, CDR2 YNNKEL, per germline (reference sequence).

The chain is built from TRBV28 and TRBJ2-7, with D tentatively TRBD2 (5 bases). V gave up 6 bases and J gave up 3 bases, with 9 bases separating them. Germline V lookup: CDR1 MDHEN, CDR2 SYDVKM. The CDR3 extends over 12 amino acids. For the CDR3, the DNA is TGTGCCAGCAGGAGGGAAAACTACGAGCAGTACTTC. It specifies CASRRENYEQYF.

The chain recombines TRBV2 with TRBJ2-5; TRBD1 matches 8 bases. The V gene end was trimmed by 6 bases and the J gene end by 1 base; junction bases not matched to a gene: 7. This CDR3 has 15 residues. CDR1 is SNHLY, CDR2 FYNNEI, per germline. The CDR3 protein is CASSWTGTSQETQYF. CDR3 coding DNA: TGTGCCAGCAGCTGGACAGGGACCTCCCAAGAGACCCAGTACTTC. The complete variable domain, with remaining parts taken from reference TRBV2 and TRBJ2-5, reads EPEVTQTPSHQVTQMGQEVILRCVPISNHLYFYWYRQILGQKVEFLVSFYNNEISEKSEIFDDQFSVERPDGSNFTLKIRSTKLEDSAMYFCASSWTGTSQETQYFGPGTRLLVL.

This clone was recorded a few times. The chain uses TRBV25-1 and TRBJ1-6; 10 positions match TRBD1. J was trimmed by 8 bases and V by 4 bases; bases with no gene match: 5. Germline CDR1 MGHDK, CDR2 SYGVNS. The CDR3 has 15 amino acids. Written as DNA, the CDR3 is TGTGCCAGCAGTGCCAGGACAGGGGGATATTCACCCCTCCACTTT. As protein: CASSARTGGYSPLHF.

This clone has a single count. The gene calls are TRBV27 and TRBJ2-2, with no clear D. CDR3 size: 13 residues. Trimming removed 5 bases at V and 3 bases at J, with 7 bases between. CDR1 is MNHEY and CDR2 is SMNVEV in the germline V gene (reference sequence). DNA for the CDR3: TGTGCCAGCAGTACAGCCTACACCGGGGAGCTGTTTTTT. Protein sequence: CASSTAYTGELFF.

The CDR3 bases are TGTGCCAGTAGTATCTTGGGACAGCAAGAGACCCAGTACTTC. Amino acids: CASSILGQQETQYF. V is TRBV19 and J is TRBJ2-5; 7 bases fit TRBD1. There are 14 residues in the CDR3. Germline V gene sequence: CDR1 LNHDA, CDR2 SQIVND (reference sequence). After removal of 3 bases from V and 2 bases from J, the junction contained 3 bases not matched to a gene.

V gene TRBV7-2 combines with J gene TRBJ1-1; TRBD1 aligns across 7 bases. Trimming at V came to 4 bases and at J to 4 bases, leaving 12 bases not matched to a gene. The CDR3 runs to 16 residues. Germline loops: CDR1 SGHTA, CDR2 FQGNSA. The CDR3, as DNA: TGTGCCAGCAGCTGGACTTCGTCTAGGGACAGCACTGAAGCTTTCTTT. Amino acids: CASSWTSSRDSTEAFF.

This chain joins TRBV7-9 and TRBJ1-4, with D uncertain. The V end was cut by 3 bases, the J end by 6 bases, with 11 bases between. Germline CDR1 SEHNR, CDR2 FQNEAQ (reference sequence). This CDR3 spans 14 amino acids. As DNA, the CDR3 is TGTGCCAGCAGCTTCCTCGGACTCGATGAAAAACTGTTTTTT. This gives the protein CASSFLGLDEKLFF.

The chain links TRBV4-3 to TRBJ1-1, with 10 bases fitting TRBD1. The ends lost 4 bases at V and 7 bases at J; junction bases unmatched: 6. Germline V lookup: CDR1 LGHNA, CDR2 YSLEER. CDR3 length: 14 amino acids. The CDR3 DNA reads as TGCGCCAGCAGCCGGGACAGGGGCCCTTTTGAAGCTTTCTTT. It specifies CASSRDRGPFEAFF.

The V gene is TRBV15, the J gene TRBJ2-2; 8 bases align to TRBD2. Losses at the gene ends were 0 bases for V and 7 bases for J; bases not matched to a gene: 10. CDR1 is LNHNV, CDR2 YYDKDF, per germline (reference sequence). The CDR3 is 17 residues long. As DNA, the CDR3 is TGTGCCACCAGCAGAGATATCCGGGGCGGGGGGAACGGGGAGCTGTTTTTT. Residues: CATSRDIRGGGNGELFF. The variable domain in full, completed from reference TRBV15 and TRBJ2-2, reads DAMVIQNPRYQVTQFGKPVTLSCSQTLNHNVMYWYQQKSSQAPKLLFHYYDKDFNNEADTPDNFQSRRPNTSFCFLDIRSPGLGDTAMYLCATSRDIRGGGNGELFFGEGSRLTVL.